This T cell receptor beta chain appears in the sequencing data of a study of cytomegalovirus exposure and HLA in healthy donors. General study results and limits: Most sequenced TCRs were rare (though some public TCRs occurred in many donors). Under in vitro conditions, three CMV-associated chains were confirmed as specific for CMV antigens. Later analysis revealed greater clonal expansion in HLA-associated TCR beta chains than in equally common others. A reported reduction in N-insertions relative to the approximately 640-donor mean was seen in an Asian-associated ancestry cluster in a later analysis.

Concerning this clone itself: The antigen remains unidentified.

Use of 60 Vbeta and 13 Jbeta primers characterized the PCR. Only in-frame clones appear in the TCRdb table, and some are missing; sequencing was by immunoSEQ multiplex PCR. In the table there are 95,000 to 150,000 clones, around 74% of which are singletons. Germline CDR1 MNHNS, CDR2 SASEGT. This CDR3 contains 14 residues. V shed 11 bases and J shed 4 bases, with 18 bases lying between them. Sequenced input: PBMCs. The receptor was derived from a man aged 60-69 years in good health and CMV-seropositive. The chain uses TRBV6-1 and TRBJ1-3, with D perhaps TRBD1 (6 bases). For the CDR3, the DNA is TGTGCCTCCTATCCCCAGGGGTCCGGAAACACCATATATTTT. Translation: CASYPQGSGNTIYF.